This is a list of T cell receptor beta chains from one sample in a study of CD8+ T cells in alopecia areata. Generated by immunoSEQ multiplex PCR, the TCRdb table keeps only in-frame clones and is missing some. This table has 110,000 or so clones, 55% to 60% appearing once. This specimen was CD4+ T cells sorted from blood, taken at week 24, from a patient treated with tofacitinib. These receptors were collected from a human donor with alopecia areata. CDR3s include the opening cysteine and the closing phenylalanine or tryptophan. Each record gives: J gene, V gene, D gene, clone size, CDR3 DNA, CDR3 protein. The D gene is left open where the match is weak. Only part of the rows carry a size: once, few, many, or a class if the clone is expanded.

TRBJ2-7,TRBV16,-,-,TGTGCCAGCAGCCAATCCGGCGGAGGGACCTCCTACGAGCAGTACTTC,CASSQSGGGTSYEQYF
TRBJ1-1,TRBV29-1,-,-,TGCAGCGTTTGGGACCGGAACACTGAAGCTTTCTTT,CSVWDRNTEAFF
TRBJ2-1,TRBV5-6,-,-,TGTGCCAGCAGCTTTTCAGTCAATGAGCAGTTCTTC,CASSFSVNEQFF
TRBJ2-1,TRBV27,TRBD1,-,TGTGCCAGCTTGCCGGGACAGGGGGCGAATGAGCAGTTCTTC,CASLPGQGANEQFF
TRBJ1-5,TRBV6-4,-,-,TGTGCCAGCAGTACCCTGGAGGGGCAGCCCCAGCATTTT,CASSTLEGQPQHF
TRBJ1-1,TRBV4-3,-,-,TGCGCCAGCACACGTCAGGCTAACACTGAAGCTTTCTTT,CASTRQANTEAFF
TRBJ2-4,TRBV20-1,-,-,TGCAGTGCGGGTCAAAACATTCAGTACTTC,CSAGQNIQYF
TRBJ2-7,TRBV30,-,-,TGTGCCTGGAGTACCGGGAACGAGCAGTACTTC,CAWSTGNEQYF
TRBJ1-4,TRBV6-5,-,-,TGTGCCAGCAGTTACTCATCAACAACTAATGAAAAACTGTTTTTT,CASSYSSTTNEKLFF
TRBJ2-3,TRBV29-1,TRBD1,-,TGCAGCGTTGGCTTTTCCGGGACAGGCACAGATACGCAGTATTTT,CSVGFSGTGTDTQYF
TRBJ1-6,TRBV6-1,-,few,TGTGCCAGCATGGGGGGGCCGAATTCACCCCTCCACTTT,CASMGGPNSPLHF
TRBJ2-1,TRBV6-1,TRBD1,-,TGTGCCAGCAGTGCGTTGGACAGGGGTCTGTTCTTC,CASSALDRGLFF
TRBJ1-1,TRBV4-3,-,few,TGCGCCAGCAGCGCCCAGCGCGAGGACACTGAAGCTTTCTTT,CASSAQREDTEAFF
TRBJ1-2,TRBV7-2,TRBD1,-,TGTGCCAGCAGTTTCCAGGGGGGAGACTATGGCTACACCTTC,CASSFQGGDYGYTF
TRBJ2-5,TRBV30,TRBD1,few,TGTGCCTGGAGTCTCCAGGGGGCGCGGGAGACCCAGTACTTC,CAWSLQGARETQYF
TRBJ1-2,TRBV29-1,-,-,TGCAGCGTTGAAGATCGTGCGAAGGGTTATGGCTACACCTTC,CSVEDRAKGYGYTF
TRBJ2-4,TRBV10-3,-,-,TGTGCCATCAGTGAGTCTTTAGGGGGAAACATTCAGTACTTC,CAISESLGGNIQYF
TRBJ1-5,TRBV7-9,-,few,TGTGCCAGCACCCCAGGGGAAGGTCAGCCCCAGCATTTT,CASTPGEGQPQHF
TRBJ2-2,TRBV2,TRBD1,few,TGTGCCAGCAGTAAGGGGACAGGGTTTAACACCGGGGAGCTGTTTTTT,CASSKGTGFNTGELFF
TRBJ1-1,TRBV29-1,-,-,TGCAGCGTTGTAGAACAGCTGAACACTGAAGCTTTCTTT,CSVVEQLNTEAFF
TRBJ2-5,TRBV10-3,-,-,TGTGCCTCAGCCCCGGGCCGCGAGGGAGAGACCCAGTACTTC,CASAPGREGETQYF
TRBJ2-7,TRBV4-1,TRBD1,few,TGCGCCAGCAGCCGCCCTCTCCGGGACAGGGGCTACGAGCAGTACTTC,CASSRPLRDRGYEQYF
TRBJ1-1,TRBV9,-,-,TGTGCCAGCAGCGTGGGCCACTCGACGGCCACTGAAGCTTTCTTT,CASSVGHSTATEAFF